This TCR beta chain was obtained from a study of Graves' ophthalmopathy and Graves' hyperthyroidism. Germline-derived CDR1 and CDR2 are SQVTM and ANQGSEA. The CDR3 spans 13 residues. Trimming pared 6 bases from V and 0 bases from J, leaving 11 bases between. The table lists this clonotype with many counts. Antigen specificity is unknown. Points from the study as a whole: Most thyroid clonotypes with frequency above 0.001 were detected in blood too.

For repertoire sequencing, the TCR beta CDR3 regions were amplified from RNA transcripts. First-round RT-PCR used HTBI primers; second-round multiplex PCR followed. MiXCR, applied by TCRdb to the multiplex PCR reads, yields one record per CDR3 protein. The sample includes 740,000 or so distinct CDR3 sequences, 40% of them seen just once. J is TRBJ1-1 and V is TRBV29-1; D is undetermined. This clonotype was obtained from an adult man with Graves' ophthalmopathy. The sample taken for sequencing was peripheral blood. In DNA form, the CDR3 reads TGCAGCGTCCTCGGGTCCTTGAACACTGAAGCTTTCTTT. Translation gives CSVLGSLNTEAFF.